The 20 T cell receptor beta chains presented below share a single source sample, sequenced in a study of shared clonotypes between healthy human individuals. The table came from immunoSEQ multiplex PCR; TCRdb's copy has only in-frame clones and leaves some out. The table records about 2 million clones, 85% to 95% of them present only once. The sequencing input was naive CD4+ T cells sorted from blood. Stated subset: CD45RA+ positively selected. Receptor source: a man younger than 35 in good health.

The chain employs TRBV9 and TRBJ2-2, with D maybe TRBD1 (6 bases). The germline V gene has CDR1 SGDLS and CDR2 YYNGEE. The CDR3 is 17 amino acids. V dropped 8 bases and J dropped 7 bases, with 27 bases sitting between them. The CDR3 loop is CARQFHRVWGKCGELFF. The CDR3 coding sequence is TGTGCCAGGCAATTCCACAGGGTTTGGGGGAAGTGCGGGGAGCTGTTTTTT.

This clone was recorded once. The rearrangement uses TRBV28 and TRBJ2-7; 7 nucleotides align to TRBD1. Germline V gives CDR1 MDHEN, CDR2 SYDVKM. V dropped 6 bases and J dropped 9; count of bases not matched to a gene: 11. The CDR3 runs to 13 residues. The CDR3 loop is CASREQGNTRQYF. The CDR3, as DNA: TGTGCCAGCAGGGAACAGGGGAATACGAGGCAGTACTTC. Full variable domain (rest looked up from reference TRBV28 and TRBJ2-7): DVKVTQSSRYLVKRTGEKVFLECVQDMDHENMFWYRQDPGLGLRLIYFSYDVKMKEKGDIPEGYSVSREKKERFSLILESASTNQTSMYLCASREQGNTRQYFGPGTRLTVT.

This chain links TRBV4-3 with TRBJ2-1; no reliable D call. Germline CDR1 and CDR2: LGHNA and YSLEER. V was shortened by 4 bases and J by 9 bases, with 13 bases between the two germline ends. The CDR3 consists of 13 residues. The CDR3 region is CASSPGPTPEQFF. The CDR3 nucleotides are TGCGCCAGCAGCCCCGGGCCGACTCCTGAGCAGTTCTTC.

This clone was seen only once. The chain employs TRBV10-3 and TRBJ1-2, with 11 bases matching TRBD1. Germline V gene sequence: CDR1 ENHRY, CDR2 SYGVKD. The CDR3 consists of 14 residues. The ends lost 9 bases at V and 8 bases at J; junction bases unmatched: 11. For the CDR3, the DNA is TGTGCCATTGCGGACGGACAGGGGGCGATCGGCTACACCTTC. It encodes CAIADGQGAIGYTF.

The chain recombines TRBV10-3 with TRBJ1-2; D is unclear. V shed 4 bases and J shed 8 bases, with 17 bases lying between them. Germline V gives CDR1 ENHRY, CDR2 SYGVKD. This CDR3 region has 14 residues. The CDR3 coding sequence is TGTGCCATCAGTGCCACCACGGGGTCGGACGGCTACACCTTC. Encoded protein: CAISATTGSDGYTF.

Here the CDR3 DNA reads TGTGCCAGCAGCTTTCCGGGACAGGCTTTCTACGAGCAGTACTTC. Translating it yields CASSFPGQAFYEQYF. The V call is TRBV5-7, the J call TRBJ2-7; TRBD1 matches at 8 bases. TRBV5-7 is sorted into the ORF group, with uncertain function. J gave up 3 bases and V 2 bases, and 7 bases lay outside the gene matches. This CDR3 region has 15 residues.

The CDR3 DNA is TGCAGGGCGGTCACTCCTGGGACAGATACGCAGTATTTT. Its translation is CRAVTPGTDTQYF. This chain connects TRBV29-1 to TRBJ2-3; no reliable D call. The germline CDR1 and CDR2 sequences are SQVTM and ANQGSEA. The CDR3 extends over 13 amino acids.

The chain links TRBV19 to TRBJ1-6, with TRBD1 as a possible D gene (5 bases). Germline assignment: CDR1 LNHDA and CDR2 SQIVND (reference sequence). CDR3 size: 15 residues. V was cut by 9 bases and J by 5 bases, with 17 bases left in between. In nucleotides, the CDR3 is TGTGCCAGCAAAAGCCCAGGGTCCAATAATTCACCCCTCCACTTT. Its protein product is CASKSPGSNNSPLHF. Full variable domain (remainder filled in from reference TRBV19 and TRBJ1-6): DGGITQSPKYLFRKEGQNVTLSCEQNLNHDAMYWYRQDPGQGLRLIYYSQIVNDFQKGDIAEGYSVSREKKESFPLTVTSAQKNPTAFYLCASKSPGSNNSPLHFGNGTRLTVT.

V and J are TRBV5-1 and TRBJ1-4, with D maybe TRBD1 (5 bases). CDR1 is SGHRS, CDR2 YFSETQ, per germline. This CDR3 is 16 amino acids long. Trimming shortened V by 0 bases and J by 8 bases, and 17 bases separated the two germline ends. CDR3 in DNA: TGCGCCAGCAGCTTGGCAACAGGACAAACCGGAGAAAAACTGTTTTTT. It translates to CASSLATGQTGEKLFF.

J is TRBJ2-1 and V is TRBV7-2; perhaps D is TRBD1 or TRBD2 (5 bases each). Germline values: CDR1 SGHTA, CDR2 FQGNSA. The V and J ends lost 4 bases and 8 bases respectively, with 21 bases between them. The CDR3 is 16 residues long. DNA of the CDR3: TGTGCCAGCAGCTCTGAGGGCAGCCTATTCAGGGATGAGCAGTTCTTC. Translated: CASSSEGSLFRDEQFF.

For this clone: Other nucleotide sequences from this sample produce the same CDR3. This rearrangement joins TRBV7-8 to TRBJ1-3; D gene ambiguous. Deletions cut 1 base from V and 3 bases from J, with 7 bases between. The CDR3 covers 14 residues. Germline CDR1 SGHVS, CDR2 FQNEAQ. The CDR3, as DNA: TGTGCCAGCAGCTTAGTCGACCGTGGAAACACCATATATTTT. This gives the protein CASSLVDRGNTIYF.

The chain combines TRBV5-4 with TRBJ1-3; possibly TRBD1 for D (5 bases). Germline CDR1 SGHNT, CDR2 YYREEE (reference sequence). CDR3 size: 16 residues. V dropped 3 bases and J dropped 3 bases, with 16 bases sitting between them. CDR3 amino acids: CASSWDWDVGGNTIYF. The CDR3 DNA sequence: TGTGCCAGCAGCTGGGATTGGGACGTCGGTGGAAACACCATATATTTT.

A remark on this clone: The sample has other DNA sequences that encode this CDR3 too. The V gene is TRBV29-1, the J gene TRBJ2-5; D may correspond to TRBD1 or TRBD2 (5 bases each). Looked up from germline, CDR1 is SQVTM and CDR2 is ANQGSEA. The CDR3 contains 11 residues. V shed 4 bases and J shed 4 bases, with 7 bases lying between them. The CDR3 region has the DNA TGCAGCGTTGGTGGGGGAGAGACCCAGTACTTC. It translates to CSVGGGETQYF.

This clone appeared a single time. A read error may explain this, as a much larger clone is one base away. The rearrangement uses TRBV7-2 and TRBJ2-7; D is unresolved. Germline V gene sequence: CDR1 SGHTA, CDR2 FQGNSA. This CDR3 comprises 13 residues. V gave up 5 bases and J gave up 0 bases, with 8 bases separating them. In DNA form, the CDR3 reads TGTGCCAGCAGCCCGGATACCTCCTACGAGCAGTACTTC. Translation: CASSPDTSYEQYF.

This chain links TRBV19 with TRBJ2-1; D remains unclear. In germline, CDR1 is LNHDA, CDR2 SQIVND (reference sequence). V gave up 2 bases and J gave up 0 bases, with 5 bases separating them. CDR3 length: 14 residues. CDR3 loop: CASSITGSYNEQFF. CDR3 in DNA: TGTGCCAGTAGTATAACGGGCTCCTACAATGAGCAGTTCTTC.

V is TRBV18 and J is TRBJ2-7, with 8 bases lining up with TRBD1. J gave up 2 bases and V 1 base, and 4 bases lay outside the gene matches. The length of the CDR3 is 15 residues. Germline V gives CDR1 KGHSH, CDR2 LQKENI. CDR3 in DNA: TGTGCCAGCTCACCACGGGGACAGGACACCTACGAGCAGTACTTC. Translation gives CASSPRGQDTYEQYF. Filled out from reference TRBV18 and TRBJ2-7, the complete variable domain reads NAGVMQNPRHLVRRRGQEARLRCSPMKGHSHVYWYRQLPEEGLKFMVYLQKENIIDESGMPKERFSAEFPKEGPSILRIQQVVRGDSAAYFCASSPRGQDTYEQYFGPGTRLTVT.

The DNA of the CDR3 is TGTGCCAGCAGTAGAGCCGGGACATCGAACACTGAAGCTTTCTTT. Amino acids: CASSRAGTSNTEAFF. The V call is TRBV6-6, the J call TRBJ1-1; D is possibly TRBD1 (6 bases). Trimming shortened V by 5 bases and J by 1 base, and 14 bases separated the two germline ends. CDR3 length: 15 amino acids. The germline CDR1 and CDR2 sequences are MNHNY and SVGAGI (reference sequence).

CDR3 nucleotides: TGTGCCAGCAGTGACTCGGCAGGGGGCAAAGGCTACACCTTC. As protein: CASSDSAGGKGYTF. The V call is TRBV2, the J call TRBJ1-2; the match to TRBD1 covers 8 bases. Germline V CDR1 and CDR2: SNHLY, FYNNEI. The CDR3 loop spans 14 amino acids. After removal of 3 bases from V and 8 bases from J, the junction contained 8 bases not matched to a gene.

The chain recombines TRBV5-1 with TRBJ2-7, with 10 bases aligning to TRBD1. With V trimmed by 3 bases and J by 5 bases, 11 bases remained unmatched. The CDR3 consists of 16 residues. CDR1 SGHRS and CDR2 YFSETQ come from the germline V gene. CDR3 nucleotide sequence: TGCGCCAGCAGCTCCATCCGGGACAGGGGAGCGAACGAGCAGTACTTC. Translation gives CASSSIRDRGANEQYF.

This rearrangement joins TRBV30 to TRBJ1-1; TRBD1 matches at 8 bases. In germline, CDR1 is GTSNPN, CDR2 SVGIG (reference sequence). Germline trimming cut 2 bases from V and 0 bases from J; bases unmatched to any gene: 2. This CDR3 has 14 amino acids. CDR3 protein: CAWSLTGVNTEAFF. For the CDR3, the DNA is TGTGCCTGGAGTTTGACAGGGGTGAACACTGAAGCTTTCTTT.